These 6 T cell receptor beta chains were sequenced from one sample in a study of shared clonotypes between healthy human individuals. Assay: immunoSEQ multiplex PCR; the TCRdb copy retains only in-frame clones and omits some. The sample lists around 700,000 clones, 74% seen once, with 1.5% to 2% in the top ten. The sample taken for sequencing was memory CD4+ T cells sorted from blood. As for subset: CD45RA-negative fraction. The source of these receptors is a woman in her twenties or thirties in good health.

In this sample, this clone turned up a few times. The chain couples TRBV4-2 to TRBJ2-7, with TRBD1 identical over 11 bases. The junction had 4 bases not matched to a gene; V was cut back by 0 bases and J by 3 bases. The CDR3 extends over 16 amino acids. CDR1 and CDR2 (germline): LGHNA, YNFKEQ. As DNA, the CDR3 is TGTGCCAGCAGCCAAGAGCGCGGGACAGGGGGCTACGAGCAGTACTTC. This sequence encodes CASSQERGTGGYEQYF.

This rearrangement joins TRBV19 to TRBJ1-5, with D tentatively TRBD1 (5 bases). The V end lost 7 bases, the J end lost 3 bases, and 13 bases lay between the germline ends. Per germline, CDR1 LNHDA and CDR2 SQIVND (reference sequence). The CDR3 is 14 residues long. CDR3 loop: CASTTVGYNQPQHF. The CDR3 nucleotides read TGTGCCAGTACGACAGTAGGATACAATCAGCCCCAGCATTTT.

The chain recombines TRBV28 with TRBJ2-7, with 9 bases aligning to TRBD2. CDR3 length equals 15 residues. Germline-derived CDR1 and CDR2 are MDHEN and SYDVKM. V lost 5 bases and J lost 1; bases outside the gene matches: 6. The CDR3 DNA sequence: TGTGCCAGCAGTCCCCAAGCGGGAGGATCCTACGAGCAGTACTTC. Its protein is CASSPQAGGSYEQYF.

This chain connects TRBV7-2 to TRBJ1-2, with D hard to call. This CDR3 comprises 13 residues. With 8 bases removed from V and 5 bases from J, the gap between germline ends came to 15 bases. Germline lookup yields CDR1 SGHTA and CDR2 FQGNSA. CDR3 sequence: CASANPQVYGYTF. In DNA, the CDR3 is TGTGCCAGCGCAAACCCCCAGGTGTATGGCTACACCTTC.

The chain combines TRBV19 with TRBJ2-7, with D perhaps TRBD1 or TRBD2 (6 bases each). Germline V lookup: CDR1 LNHDA, CDR2 SQIVND (reference sequence). The CDR3 has 14 residues. Between the trimmed V and J ends, which lost 5 bases and 0 bases, there was a span of 11 bases. Written as DNA, the CDR3 is TGTGCCAGTAGTTTCGGGGGCGCCTCCTACGAGCAGTACTTC. Translation gives CASSFGGASYEQYF.

J is TRBJ2-7 and V is TRBV4-1; D tentatively fits TRBD1 or TRBD2 (5 bases each). Germline V CDR1 and CDR2: MGHRA, YSYEKL. This CDR3 region has 17 residues. V was pared by 1 base and J by 7 bases, with 23 bases between. CDR3 sequence reads: CASSQVWERDGRQEQYF. CDR3 DNA sequence: TGCGCCAGCAGCCAAGTCTGGGAACGGGACGGCCGCCAAGAGCAGTACTTC.